This T cell receptor beta chain was captured in a study of T cell responses to AZD1222 COVID-19 vaccine. The CDR3 runs to 13 residues. Germline V gives CDR1 SNHLY, CDR2 FYNNEI. Trimming took off 3 bases at V and 9 bases at J, with 9 bases between the two ends. Profiling relied on immunoSEQ multiplex PCR, and the TCRdb table lists in-frame clones only, not all of them. The sample lists roughly 95,000 clones, 70% to 90% seen once, with about 2.5% in the top ten. The chain employs TRBV2 and TRBJ1-6; D remains ambiguous. The sequence came from an adult in good health. The sample was peripheral blood, taken on day 0 of AZD1222 vaccination. The CDR3 region has the DNA TGTGCCAGCAGTGATGTTACCGGTTCACCCCTCCACTTT. Translated, it gives CASSDVTGSPLHF.